The present T cell receptor (beta chain) was sequenced within a study of blood T cell repertoires in COVID-19. Study context: Some COVID-19 samples were acute and others convalescent; all came from the United States, Italy and Spain.

Measured with immunoSEQ multiplex PCR; TCRdb has only the in-frame clones, and not every one. The table records under 200,000 clones, 85% to 90% of them present only once. V was trimmed by 8 bases and J by 0 bases, leaving 15 bases between them. CDR1 is MNHEY and CDR2 is SMNVEV in the germline V gene (reference sequence). The CDR3 extends over 15 amino acids. In terms of age and location, participants ranged from roughly 18 to 95 years and lived in approximately 24 US areas. Before being deemed recovered, Cohort 3 donors had two negative PCRs, clearance, or symptom resolution. The origin of this receptor is a woman aged 45-59 years who had recovered from COVID-19. Sequencing was performed on PBMCs or T cells enriched from blood (not recorded which). The chain combines TRBV27 with TRBJ2-3; D gene ambiguous. CDR3 nucleotide sequence: TGTGCCAGCCGATTATCCCGAAGCAGCACAGATACGCAGTATTTT. It translates to CASRLSRSSTDTQYF.